This paragraph reports one T cell receptor beta chain. This specimen belongs to a study of cytomegalovirus exposure and HLA in healthy donors. Amplification used 60 Vbeta primers and 13 Jbeta primers. Method: immunoSEQ multiplex PCR; TCRdb's copy keeps in-frame clones and lacks some. The data contain approximately 180,000 clones, roughly 80% of them singletons. Germline CDR1 is GTSNPN and CDR2 is SVGIG (reference sequence). V trimming: 2 bases; J trimming: 4 bases; junction bases outside the gene matches: 8. The CDR3 is 16 residues long. The sequence derives from a young woman in good health and CMV-seronegative. The J gene is TRBJ2-5, the V gene TRBV30; 12 nucleotides agree with TRBD2. The sample was PBMCs. The CDR3 spells CAWSRSLAGGGETQYF. DNA for the CDR3: TGTGCCTGGAGTCGGTCACTAGCGGGAGGCGGAGAGACCCAGTACTTC.